This T cell receptor (beta chain) comes out of a study of T cell changes during pregnancy in multiple sclerosis. V was shortened by 0 bases and J by 6 bases, with 10 bases between the two germline ends. The germline V gene has CDR1 SGHDT and CDR2 YYEEEE. There are 13 residues in the CDR3. Here immunoSEQ multiplex PCR was the method, and the copy in TCRdb shows in-frame clones only, minus some. This sample has about 25,000 clones; approximately 89% occur once, and the top ten carry more than 10%. The specimen was CD8+ T cells from peripheral blood mononuclear cells, collected in the first trimester of pregnancy. This clonotype originated in a female donor in good health, enrolled as a control in a pregnancy study. This sequence joins TRBV5-6 and TRBJ2-7; maybe TRBD1 (6 bases). The CDR3 here is CASSLGQVVEQYF. The CDR3 nucleotides are TGTGCCAGCAGCTTGGGACAGGTGGTCGAGCAGTACTTC.